The T cell receptor (beta chain) under discussion was sequenced for a study of blood T cell repertoires in COVID-19. The wider study: Some COVID-19 samples were acute and others convalescent; all came from the United States, Italy and Spain. Sample material is recorded as cDNA or gDNA derived from T cells, B-cell-depleted T cells, or PBMCs.

The CDR3 sequence is 14 residues long. V shed 9 bases and J 6 bases; nucleotides not matched to a gene: 8. Looked up from germline, CDR1 is KGHDR and CDR2 is SFDVKD. Patients in Seattle were enrolled during active infection, then followed longitudinally. Original processing methods: Estimated nucleated cell counts came from reference gene primer amplification. Some clones are missing from TCRdb's copy, which holds only in-frame ones; the method was immunoSEQ multiplex PCR. The V and J calls and clone size were taken over from that table, and D and trimming were inferred from the DNA. Counted here are around 310,000 clones, over 75% occurring once; the ten biggest clones make up under 7%.

The specimen was peripheral blood. The receptor was derived from a woman aged 25 to 45 with COVID-19, enrolled during active disease. The chain is built from TRBV24-1 and TRBJ2-1; 9 bases align to TRBD1. CDR3 DNA sequence: TGTGCCACCCCCCGGGACAGGGTCCTCAATGAGCAGTTCTTC. Amino acid sequence: CATPRDRVLNEQFF.